This TCR beta chain was obtained from a study of breast tumors, draining lymph nodes, adjacent tissues. Whole-study findings and limits: Data only fit, rather than demonstrated, lymph node origin of most tumor T cells. Findings are consistent with lymph node origin and intratumoral expansion of most tumor T cells.

Breast cancer patients provided tissue from their axillary draining lymph nodes. This clonotype was counted a few times. The antigen is not known. TCRdb independently ran MiXCR on the multiplex PCR reads; one entry per CDR3 protein. In the table there are 80,000 to 130,000 distinct CDR3 sequences, approximately 22% of which are singletons. CDR3 length: 18 residues. V lost 4 bases to trimming and J lost 1 base, with 20 bases between them. Germline-derived CDR1 and CDR2 are LNHDA and SQIVND (reference sequence). The specimen sequenced was axillary lymph node tissue. The TCR originated in a female donor with breast cancer. Some clones in this sample may be carry-over from other donors' samples. V gene TRBV19 combines with J gene TRBJ2-4; D unresolved. The CDR3 reads CASSTTGPSPVAKNIQYF. CDR3 sequence (DNA): TGTGCCAGTAGTACGACCGGTCCCAGCCCGGTGGCCAAAAACATTCAGTACTTC.